What follows are 29 T cell receptor beta chains derived from one specimen sequenced in a study of OX40 agonist ivuxolimab in advanced cancers. To prepare the library, the immunoSEQ multiplex PCR assay was applied. The immuneACCESS repertoire file appears here via TCRdb, limited to in-frame rearrangements. These files lack a portion of the clones; in checked studies, under half of the deficit traces to unresolved V genes, and the cause of the others is not known. Here the sample has fewer than 80,000 clones; 90% to 95% occur a single time. Just over 14% of the sample is in the top ten clones. The sequencing here drew on CD4+ or CD8+ T cells sorted from blood, taken in a trial of the OX40 agonist ivuxolimab. The origin of the receptors is an adult with an advanced solid tumor such as melanoma, head and neck, liver or kidney cancer.

V and J are TRBV4-3 and TRBJ2-6, with D perhaps matching TRBD1 or TRBD2 (5 bases each). CDR1 and CDR2 (germline): LGHNA, YSLEER. The CDR3 is 15 residues long. Trimming took 1 base from V and 3 from J, leaving 7 bases between them. The CDR3 here is CASSQGGFGANVLTF. The CDR3 DNA sequence: TGCGCCAGCAGCCAAGGGGGGTTTGGGGCCAACGTCCTGACTTTC.

V is TRBV9 and J is TRBJ1-1; D remains unclear. In germline, CDR1 is SGDLS, CDR2 YYNGEE. This CDR3 contains 12 residues. Trimming cost V 6 bases and J 0 bases, with 6 bases left between them. The CDR3 coding sequence is TGTGCCAGCACCCCGTTGAACACTGAAGCTTTCTTT. It specifies CASTPLNTEAFF.

The rearrangement uses TRBV2 and TRBJ2-5, with D perhaps TRBD1 (6 bases). Germline values: CDR1 SNHLY, CDR2 FYNNEI. CDR3 length equals 14 residues. V lost 4 bases, J lost 0 bases, and 9 bases lay in between. The CDR3 reads CASSVTGNQETQYF. As DNA, the CDR3 is TGTGCCAGCAGTGTCACAGGGAACCAAGAGACCCAGTACTTC.

The gene calls are TRBV27 and TRBJ1-2, with D possibly matching TRBD1 (6 bases). CDR3 length equals 13 residues. Germline V gives CDR1 MNHEY, CDR2 SMNVEV (reference sequence). Between the trimmed V and J ends, which lost 8 bases and 5 bases, there was a span of 15 bases. The CDR3 sequence is CASGPGHFYGYTF. CDR3 nucleotides: TGTGCCAGCGGCCCGGGACACTTTTATGGCTACACCTTC.

The chain has TRBV6-5 and TRBJ2-7, with a weak D call TRBD2 (5 bases). The germline V gene encodes CDR1 MNHEY and CDR2 SVGAGI. V was shortened by 5 bases and J by 5 bases, with 10 bases between the two germline ends. The CDR3 runs 12 residues. DNA for the CDR3: TGTGCCAGCAGTCAAACTAGGGACGAGCAGTACTTC. It yields the protein CASSQTRDEQYF.

This clone was recorded a few times. V usage is TRBV27 and J usage is TRBJ2-7; possibly TRBD2 for D (6 bases). Germline CDR1 and CDR2: MNHEY and SMNVEV (reference sequence). The CDR3 loop spans 15 amino acids. Deletions cut 3 bases from V and 4 bases from J, with 16 bases between. The CDR3 DNA is TGTGCCAGCAGTTTGGACCGGGACTTGGGGTACGAGCAGTACTTC. Amino acids: CASSLDRDLGYEQYF.

In this sample, this clone turned up a few times. This sample also contains other DNA sequences that code for the same CDR3. The J gene is TRBJ2-7, the V gene TRBV6-1; TRBD2 aligns across 8 bases. Germline CDR1 reads MNHNS; CDR2 reads SASEGT. Losses at the gene ends were 2 bases for V and 2 bases for J; bases not matched to a gene: 5. CDR3 length: 15 amino acids. The CDR3 DNA reads TGTGCCAGCAGTGAAATGACTAGCGAGGCCTACGAGCAGTACTTC. Residues: CASSEMTSEAYEQYF.

V usage is TRBV7-9 and J usage is TRBJ2-5, with 9 bases aligning to TRBD2. The CDR3 loop spans 17 amino acids. Losses at the gene ends were 5 bases for V and 2 bases for J; bases not matched to a gene: 12. Germline loops: CDR1 SEHNR, CDR2 FQNEAQ (reference sequence). The CDR3 sequence is CASSPLAGVPFQETQYF. The CDR3 DNA follows: TGTGCCAGCAGCCCATTAGCGGGAGTGCCATTTCAAGAGACCCAGTACTTC.

This chain joins TRBV15 and TRBJ2-7; tentatively, D is TRBD1 (5 bases). The CDR3 has 16 residues. Trimming shortened V by 1 base and J by 2 bases, and 15 bases separated the two germline ends. Germline values: CDR1 LNHNV, CDR2 YYDKDF (reference sequence). The CDR3 region has the DNA TGTGCCACCAGCAGAGTACCCACAGGCCCCACCTACGAGCAGTACTTC. This translates into CATSRVPTGPTYEQYF.

The V gene is TRBV19, the J gene TRBJ2-5; D is uncertain. CDR1 and CDR2 from the germline V gene are LNHDA and SQIVND (reference sequence). This CDR3 region has 16 residues. The V gene lost 5 bases and the J gene lost 0 bases, with 16 bases spanning the gap. The CDR3 coding sequence is TGTGCCAGTAGTCCAAGGACCGGAGCCCACCAAGAGACCCAGTACTTC. As protein: CASSPRTGAHQETQYF.

V usage is TRBV7-9 and J usage is TRBJ2-5; D possibly corresponds to TRBD2 (5 bases). This CDR3 is built from 13 residues. V was pared by 4 bases and J by 7 bases, with 13 bases between. Germline assignment: CDR1 SEHNR and CDR2 FQNEAQ (reference sequence). CDR3 residues: CASSSPGTGTQYF. As DNA, the CDR3 is TGTGCCAGCAGCTCCCCGGGAACGGGGACCCAGTACTTC.

The chain couples TRBV4-1 to TRBJ2-1; 9 bases agree with TRBD2. J gave up 7 bases and V 4 bases, and 14 bases lay outside the gene matches. Germline V gives CDR1 MGHRA, CDR2 YSYEKL. This CDR3 is 17 amino acids long. CDR3 in amino acids: CASSLLEIAGAVNEQFF. The CDR3, as DNA: TGCGCCAGCAGCCTACTGGAGATAGCGGGAGCGGTAAATGAGCAGTTCTTC.

This rearrangement joins TRBV4-2 to TRBJ2-7; 11 nucleotides line up with TRBD2. Per germline, CDR1 LGHNA and CDR2 YNFKEQ. This CDR3 has 15 residues. V gave up 0 bases and J gave up 5 bases; unmatched junction bases: 3. CDR3 residues: CASSQETSGSHEQYF. The DNA for the CDR3 is TGTGCCAGCAGCCAAGAAACTAGCGGGAGCCACGAGCAGTACTTC.

This rearrangement joins TRBV11-3 to TRBJ2-1; TRBD1 matches at 9 bases. Germline V gene lookup returns CDR1 SGHNT and CDR2 YENEEA. CDR3 length equals 16 residues. Trimming took 5 bases from V and 3 from J; bases not matched to a gene: 8. As DNA, the CDR3 is TGTGCCAGCAGCCCGTCAACAGGGGGCGACTACAATGAGCAGTTCTTC. It specifies CASSPSTGGDYNEQFF.

This chain connects TRBV19 to TRBJ1-5; the match to TRBD1 covers 9 bases. V shed 4 bases, J shed 4 bases, and the junction held 8 bases outside the gene matches. Germline V CDR1 and CDR2: LNHDA, SQIVND (reference sequence). There are 16 residues in the CDR3. The CDR3 protein is CASSRLVQGANQPQHF. CDR3 sequence (DNA): TGTGCCAGTAGTAGATTGGTACAGGGGGCTAATCAGCCCCAGCATTTT. Drawing the rest from reference TRBV19 and TRBJ1-5, the complete variable domain is DGGITQSPKYLFRKEGQNVTLSCEQNLNHDAMYWYRQDPGQGLRLIYYSQIVNDFQKGDIAEGYSVSREKKESFPLTVTSAQKNPTAFYLCASSRLVQGANQPQHFGDGTRLSIL.

The rearrangement uses TRBV11-2 and TRBJ2-2; 8 bases are shared with TRBD1. From germline, CDR1 is SGHAT and CDR2 FQNNGV. CDR3 length: 15 amino acids. The junction had 3 bases not matched to a gene; V was cut back by 3 bases and J by 3 bases. In DNA form, the CDR3 reads TGTGCCAGCAGCTTCCACAGGGGGGACACCGGGGAGCTGTTTTTT. Translating gives CASSFHRGDTGELFF.

The chain is built from TRBV28 and TRBJ2-1; possible D gene TRBD2, 6 bases. V was pared by 6 bases and J by 2 bases, with 14 bases between. There are 15 residues in the CDR3. The germline CDR1 and CDR2 sequences are MDHEN and SYDVKM. The CDR3 is CASSLFSGTYNEQFF. The CDR3, as DNA: TGTGCCAGCAGCCTTTTTAGCGGTACCTACAATGAGCAGTTCTTC.

This chain joins TRBV11-3 and TRBJ2-1, with D tentatively TRBD1 (6 bases). This CDR3 comprises 13 residues. CDR1 and CDR2 (germline): SGHNT, YENEEA. V was clipped by 5 bases and J by 8 bases, with 13 bases between them. In DNA form, the CDR3 reads TGTGCCAGCAGCGGCAGGGGTGATTATGAGCAGTTCTTC. Encoded protein: CASSGRGDYEQFF.

On this clone itself: Other DNA sequences of this sample code for an identical CDR3. The chain combines TRBV9 with TRBJ2-1; perhaps TRBD2 as D (6 bases). Germline loops: CDR1 SGDLS, CDR2 YYNGEE. Trimming stripped 0 bases from V and 1 base from J, with 8 bases between. The CDR3 runs to 15 residues. This CDR3 is CASSVVGGSYNEQFF. The CDR3 DNA is TGTGCCAGCAGCGTAGTCGGGGGTTCCTACAATGAGCAGTTCTTC.

This clone appeared a single time. The CDR3 region is CASNIRDSPNTEAFF. Written as DNA, the CDR3 is TGTGCCAGCAACATCCGGGACAGCCCTAACACTGAAGCTTTCTTT. This chain joins TRBV5-8 and TRBJ1-1, with 7 bases that match TRBD1. V was clipped by 6 bases and J by 2 bases; unmatched bases: 10. The V gene's germline CDR1 is SGHTS and CDR2 YDEGEE. The CDR3 spans 15 residues.

The chain combines TRBV11-3 with TRBJ1-2; D gene uncertain. The germline V gene encodes CDR1 SGHNT and CDR2 YENEEA. Trimming took 0 bases from V and 5 from J, leaving 10 bases between them. The CDR3 has 14 residues. The CDR3 coding sequence is TGTGCCAGCAGCTTAGATCGAGGTGAATATGGCTACACCTTC. This translates into CASSLDRGEYGYTF.

The rearrangement joins TRBV19 to TRBJ2-2; TRBD1 matches at 9 bases. Germline lookup yields CDR1 LNHDA and CDR2 SQIVND (reference sequence). The junction had 7 bases not matched to a gene; V was cut back by 8 bases and J by 0 bases. The CDR3 spans 16 residues. The CDR3 here is CASREGQGANTGELFF. CDR3 nucleotides: TGTGCCAGTCGAGAGGGACAGGGAGCGAACACCGGGGAGCTGTTTTTT.

This chain joins TRBV4-1 and TRBJ2-7, with D unclear. The CDR3 extends over 13 amino acids. Germline values: CDR1 MGHRA, CDR2 YSYEKL. V was trimmed by 0 bases and J by 4 bases, leaving 7 bases between them. CDR3 residues: CASSQDSMYEQYF. The CDR3 DNA reads as TGCGCCAGCAGCCAAGATTCCATGTACGAGCAGTACTTC.

The chain links TRBV27 to TRBJ2-3; possibly TRBD1 for D (6 bases). Germline V gene lookup returns CDR1 MNHEY and CDR2 SMNVEV (reference sequence). The CDR3 totals 15 residues. Trimming removed 3 bases from V and 3 bases from J, with 13 bases in between. In DNA, the CDR3 is TGTGCCAGCAGTTTCTTTCAGGGGCGGACAGATACGCAGTATTTT. This translates into CASSFFQGRTDTQYF.

The V gene is TRBV27, the J gene TRBJ2-7; D may be TRBD2 (6 bases). CDR1 and CDR2 from the germline V gene are MNHEY and SMNVEV (reference sequence). This CDR3 has 15 residues. Deletions cut 3 bases from V and 0 bases from J, with 12 bases between. This chain's CDR3 is CASSLGPGVSYEQYF. CDR3 nucleotide sequence: TGTGCCAGCAGTTTGGGGCCGGGGGTCTCCTACGAGCAGTACTTC.

The chain employs TRBV19 and TRBJ2-7; D unresolved. The germline V gene has CDR1 LNHDA and CDR2 SQIVND (reference sequence). CDR3 size: 13 residues. The V end was cut by 6 bases, the J end by 0 bases, with 9 bases between. The DNA of the CDR3 is TGTGCCAGTAGGAGTAAAAGCTCCTACGAGCAGTACTTC. Encoded protein: CASRSKSSYEQYF.

The rearrangement links TRBV28 to TRBJ2-7, with no clear D. CDR1 and CDR2 (germline): MDHEN, SYDVKM. This CDR3 is 13 amino acids long. Trimming left V 6 bases short and J 1 base short, with 10 bases between. DNA of the CDR3: TGTGCCAGCAGGAACACCCTATCCTACGAGCAGTACTTC. This translates into CASRNTLSYEQYF.

The V and J genes are TRBV7-9 and TRBJ1-5; TRBD1 is a possible D gene (6 bases). Germline values: CDR1 SEHNR, CDR2 FQNEAQ (reference sequence). V lost 6 bases and J lost 4, with 13 bases in between. The CDR3 sequence is 14 residues long. This chain's CDR3 is CASSYGQMNQPQHF. The CDR3 DNA is TGTGCCAGCAGTTACGGACAGATGAATCAGCCCCAGCATTTT.

The genes are TRBV6-6 and TRBJ2-1; 8 nucleotides line up with TRBD2. Germline V lookup: CDR1 MNHNY, CDR2 SVGAGI (reference sequence). The CDR3 is made up of 15 amino acids. J lost 5 bases, V lost 0 bases, and 3 bases had no gene match. CDR3 DNA sequence: TGTGCCAGCAGTTACTCGACTAGCGCCCACAATGAGCAGTTCTTC. It codes for CASSYSTSAHNEQFF.